The T cell receptor (beta chain) under discussion was sequenced for a study of human T cells and chemical hapten exposure. Overall study findings and caveats: With regard to DPC sensitization, TCRs above 1 in 1000 frequency did not change.

J gave up 2 bases and V 1 base, and 5 bases lay outside the gene matches. Germline CDR1 SGHTA, CDR2 FQGNSA. This CDR3 is built from 16 residues. This clonotype has more than one count but fewer than ten. Antigen specificity is unknown. Authors' methods: Counting gave a median of around 100,000 TCRs per sample, with values ranging from about 23,224 to 690,600. TCRdb reprocessed the RACE reads via MiXCR and lists one record per CDR3 protein. The V and J calls and clone size are TCRdb's, not the authors'. Of about 250,000 distinct CDR3 sequences detected, roughly 7.7% appear once; the ten largest clones hold 1.2%. The time point denotes: pre-sensitization, week 0. Sample treatment: therapeutic diphenylcyclopropenone sensitization with weekly scalp DPC.

The sample in question was whole blood, obtained in connection with sensitization to the hapten diphenylcyclopropenone (DPC). The receptor comes from a young man with alopecia areata. Some clones in this sample may be carry-over from other donors' samples. V is TRBV7-2 and J is TRBJ2-7, with 10 bases identical to TRBD1. The CDR3 spells CASSLGSGTGAYEQYF. The CDR3 DNA follows: TGTGCCAGCAGCTTAGGGTCGGGGACAGGGGCCTACGAGCAGTACTTC.